Included here is one T cell receptor beta chain sequence, with context. Antigen: not known. The length of the CDR3 is 19 residues. Germline lookup yields CDR1 MGHDK and CDR2 SYGVNS. V was clipped by 0 bases and J by 3 bases; unmatched bases: 8. PCR was performed a second time for about 7 to 12 cycles using a sample-barcoded 5' primer and a J-beta primer mix. TCRdb called the 5' RACE reads again in MiXCR, with one record for every CDR3 protein. The sample records 1.5 million to 2 million distinct CDR3 sequences, roughly 49% being singletons. The data originate from a study of blood T cells in healthy people across ages. Study-wide results and caveats: When set beside aged donors, long-lived donors presented more naive CD4+ cells and higher diversity. A roughly linear age-dependent decrease characterized TCR beta diversity per million T cells. When one million T cells were used, diversity estimates were thought to be underestimates. TCR beta diversity correlated strongly with naive T cell percentage.

The J gene is TRBJ2-3, the V gene TRBV25-1, with 14 bases fitting TRBD2. The TCR was taken from a woman aged 40 to 55 in good health. The sample consisted of blood. Here the CDR3 reads CASSEYRLAGGRLTDTQYF. The CDR3 DNA follows: TGTGCCAGCAGTGAATATAGACTAGCGGGGGGGCGGTTGACAGATACGCAGTATTTT. The complete variable domain, with remaining parts taken from reference TRBV25-1 and TRBJ2-3, reads EADIYQTPRYLVIGTGKKITLECSQTMGHDKMYWYQQDPGMELHLIHYSYGVNSTEKGDLSSESTVSRIRTEHFPLTLESARPSHTSQYLCASSEYRLAGGRLTDTQYFGPGTRLTVL.